This T cell receptor beta chain comes out of a study of CD8 T cells in ankylosing spondylitis (dated by TCRdb to the late 2010s). Background on the whole study: The study set out to find disease-linked TCR variants by profiling T cell receptor beta repertoires in ankylosing spondylitis patients and healthy donors. Samples of peripheral blood were taken, and for ankylosing spondylitis patients, synovial fluid was collected as well. The full study cohort comprised around 25 ankylosing spondylitis patients and 85 to 120 healthy donors. Points the paper makes about the study in general: Some motif variants had previously been reported in the synovial fluid and blood of reactive arthritis patients, which suggests shared mechanisms of disease initiation. According to the report, matched synovial fluid samples from ankylosing spondylitis patients were significantly enriched for the disease-linked clones. In peripheral blood, the disease-linked clones were found at relatively low frequencies and had a CD8+ phenotype. A TCR beta motif made up of several highly homologous amino acid variants appeared to be characteristic of blood from ankylosing spondylitis patients.

With respect to this clonotype: Its antigen target is currently unknown. Base qualities are missing; no much larger clone stands one base away.

TCRdb names Illumina HiSeq 2500 as the instrument used. Quantitative 5'-RACE with molecular barcodes was used to prepare TCR beta libraries. The original pipeline was this. Disease-linked TCR variants were identified with a new computational method built on a probabilistic model of VDJ rearrangement. TCRdb reprocessing: public reads trimmed at Q25 with fastp, clones called with MiXCR, in-frame beta chains kept. Each CDR3 protein gets just one entry, which takes the most common genes and DNA from the rows behind it. Clone size and V and J calls follow TCRdb, not the original study. For this sample there are about 250,000 distinct CDR3 sequences; roughly a third appear just once. The leading ten clones occupy about 4% of the sample. V and J lose 4 bases and 0 bases, and a span of 14 bases separates them. CDR1 and CDR2 (SGHKS, YYEKEE) derive from the germline V gene (reference sequence). Spanning cysteine to phenylalanine, the CDR3 consists of 16 amino acids. The only DNA kept is the CDR3, 48 bases in frame from the first base.

The receptor chain draws on TRBV5-5 and TRBJ2-4; TRBD1 is perhaps the D gene, given 5 matching bases. The sequence was collected from a male donor with ankylosing spondylitis or in good health (not recorded which). Sequencing input: blood, either unsorted or a sorted T cell fraction (not recorded which). The DNA reads as follows: TGTGCCAGCAGCGTCGCCCCAGGGTCAGCCAAAAACATTCAGTACTTC. The resulting protein is CASSVAPGSAKNIQYF.